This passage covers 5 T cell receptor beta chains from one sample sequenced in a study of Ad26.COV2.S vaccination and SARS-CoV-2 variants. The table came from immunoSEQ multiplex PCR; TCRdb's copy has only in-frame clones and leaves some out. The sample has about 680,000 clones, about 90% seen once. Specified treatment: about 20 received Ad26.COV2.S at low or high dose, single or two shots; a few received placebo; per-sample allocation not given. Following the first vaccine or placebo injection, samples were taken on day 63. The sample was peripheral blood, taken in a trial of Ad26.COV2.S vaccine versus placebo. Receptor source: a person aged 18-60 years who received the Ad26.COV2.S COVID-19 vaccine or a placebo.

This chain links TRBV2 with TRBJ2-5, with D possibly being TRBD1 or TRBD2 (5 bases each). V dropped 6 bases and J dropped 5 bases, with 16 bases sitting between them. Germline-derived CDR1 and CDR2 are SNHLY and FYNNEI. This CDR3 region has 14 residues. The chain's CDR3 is CASSPGTLQETQYF. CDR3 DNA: TGTGCCAGCAGCCCCGGGACCCTCCAGGAGACCCAGTACTTC.

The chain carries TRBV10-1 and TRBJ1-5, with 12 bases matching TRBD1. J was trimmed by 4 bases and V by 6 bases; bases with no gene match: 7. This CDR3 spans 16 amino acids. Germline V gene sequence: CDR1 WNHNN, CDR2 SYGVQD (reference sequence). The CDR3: CASSPGTGGGNQPQHF. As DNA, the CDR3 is TGCGCCAGCAGCCCCGGGACAGGGGGCGGTAATCAGCCCCAGCATTTT.

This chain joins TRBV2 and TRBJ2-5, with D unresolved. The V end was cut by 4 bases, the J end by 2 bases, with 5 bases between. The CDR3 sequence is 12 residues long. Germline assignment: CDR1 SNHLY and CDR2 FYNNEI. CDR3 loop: CASSGAQETQYF. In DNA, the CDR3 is TGTGCCAGCAGTGGGGCACAAGAGACCCAGTACTTC.

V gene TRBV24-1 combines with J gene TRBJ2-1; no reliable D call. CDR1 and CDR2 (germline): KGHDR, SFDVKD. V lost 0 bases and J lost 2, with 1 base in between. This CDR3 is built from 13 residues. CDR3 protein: CATSDLTYNEQFF. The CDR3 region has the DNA TGTGCCACCAGTGATTTGACCTACAATGAGCAGTTCTTC.

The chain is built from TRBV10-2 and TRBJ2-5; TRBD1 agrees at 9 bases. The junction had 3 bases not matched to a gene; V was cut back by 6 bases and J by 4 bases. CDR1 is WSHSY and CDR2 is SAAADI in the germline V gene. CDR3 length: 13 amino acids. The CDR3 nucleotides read TGCGCCAGCAGGCAGACAGGGGGAGAGACCCAGTACTTC. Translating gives CASRQTGGETQYF.